This T cell receptor (beta chain) emerged from a study of blood T cell repertoires in COVID-19 (dated by TCRdb to about 2020). At the level of the whole study: Collaborator samples came from the United States, Italy and Spain and covered acute and convalescent phases of COVID-19. The material from the prospective study consisted of cDNA or gDNA derived from T cells, B-cell-depleted T cells, or PBMCs. Deeply sampled blood TCRbeta repertoires from subjects exposed to, actively infected with, or recovered from COVID-19 were included in the dataset. A freely available public database, intended as a resource for researchers studying the immune response to SARS-CoV-2, is where the repertoires were released. The samples were drawn from the first 160 participants of the ongoing ImmuneRACE study and from 950 to 1,500 subjects provided by 6 global collaborators. Sample metadata almost always included a de-identified subject ID, COVID-19 status, age in years and sex. HLA class I and class II types, where available, came from metadata supplied by the sample provider rather than from assay-based typing.

TCRbeta CDR3 regions were amplified from genomic DNA by means of the immunoSEQ Assay, a bias-controlled multiplex PCR. The published analysis was carried out like this. The number of nucleated cells in each sample was estimated by amplification of reference gene primers within the assay. To quantify the absolute abundance of each unique TCRbeta CDR3 rearrangement, sequence reads were collapsed and filtered. For each sample, productive Simpson clonality was calculated as the square root of Simpson's diversity index over productive rearrangements. TCRdb's version of the immuneACCESS table is confined to in-frame rearrangements and falls short of the full clone set. An unresolved V gene accounts for under half of the shortfall where checked; the remainder is of unknown origin. That table is the source of V, J and clone size, and D and trimming were worked out from the DNA. A total of around 260,000 clones appear in this sample, over 75% of them only once. The top ten clonotypes cover 10% to 15% of the sample.

Regarding this clone: Its antigen is currently not known. Within one base of it there is no much larger clone, and no base qualities were kept.

Each collaborating institution followed its own protocols to collect whole blood in K2EDTA tubes. Collaborator samples were shipped for TCRbeta analysis as frozen whole blood, isolated PBMCs, or DNA extracted from either sample type. General conclusions and limits of the study: Clinical and demographic metadata were provided uncurated, with the amount varying by source and participant.

V and J lose 5 bases and 3 bases, and a span of 14 bases separates them. Its CDR3 holds 14 amino acids, cysteine through phenylalanine. This entry keeps only the CDR3 DNA: 42 bases, framed from base 1. Reading the germline V gene gives CDR1 SGHRS and CDR2 YFSETQ. This TCR derives from a human donor in a cohort sampled during active COVID-19. Sample: peripheral blood. The chain was built from TRBV5-1 and TRBJ1-1; TRBD1 might be the D gene, on 6 matching bases. The bases are TGCGCCAGCAGTGTAGGGACATTGGACACTGAAGCTTTCTTT. The encoded protein is CASSVGTLDTEAFF.